This TCR beta chain originates from a study of cytomegalovirus exposure and HLA in healthy donors. A multiplex PCR was run with 60 Vbeta primers and 13 Jbeta primers. Sequencing was performed with immunoSEQ multiplex PCR; in TCRdb, only in-frame clones are kept and a portion is missing. The sample records 130,000 or so clones, approximately 77% being singletons. The length of the CDR3 is 13 residues. CDR1 SQVTM and CDR2 ANQGSEA come from the germline V gene. The germline V and J ends were trimmed by 3 bases and 1 base, with 9 bases remaining between them. Sequenced sample: PBMCs. The chain employs TRBV29-1 and TRBJ2-5; weak D call: TRBD2 (5 bases). The TCR comes from a woman aged 55-70 years in good health and CMV-seronegative. In nucleotides, the CDR3 is TGCAGCGTTGACCGGGGAACCCAAGAGACCCAGTACTTC. Protein sequence: CSVDRGTQETQYF. The full variable domain, in which reference TRBV29-1 and TRBJ2-5 provide the parts outside the CDR3, is SAVISQKPSRDICQRGTSLTIQCQVDSQVTMMFWYRQQPGQSLTLIATANQGSEATYESGFVIDKFPISRPNLTFSTLTVSNMSPEDSSIYLCSVDRGTQETQYFGPGTRLLVL.